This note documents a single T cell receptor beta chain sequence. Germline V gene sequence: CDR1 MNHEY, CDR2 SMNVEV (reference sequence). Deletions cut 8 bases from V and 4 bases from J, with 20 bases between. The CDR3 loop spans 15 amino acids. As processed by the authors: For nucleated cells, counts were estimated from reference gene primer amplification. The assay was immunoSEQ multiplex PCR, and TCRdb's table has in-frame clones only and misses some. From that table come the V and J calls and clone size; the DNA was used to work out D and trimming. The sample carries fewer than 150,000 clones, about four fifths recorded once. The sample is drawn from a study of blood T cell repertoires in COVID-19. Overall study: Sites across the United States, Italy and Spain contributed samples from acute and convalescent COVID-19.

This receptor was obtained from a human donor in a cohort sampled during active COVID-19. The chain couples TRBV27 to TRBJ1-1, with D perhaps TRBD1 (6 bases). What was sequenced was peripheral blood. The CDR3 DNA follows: TGTGCCAGCCAAGGCAGGGGTTCCCTTGGCACTGAAGCTTTCTTT. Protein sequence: CASQGRGSLGTEAFF.